This T cell receptor beta chain comes out of a study of molecular identifiers for immune sequencing clone quantification. TCRdb re-called the PCR reads with MiXCR, one entry per CDR3 protein. The repertoire has approximately 100,000 distinct CDR3 sequences, about 35% of them found once; the top ten carry less than 5.5%. This clonotype has just a few counts. Sequences were obtained from naive CD8+ T cells from blood, with Jurkat cell RNA spiked in. This sample's subset: FACS-sorted CD8+CD4-CCR7+CD45RA+ naive T cells. This receptor was identified in a human donor in good health. Some libraries in this study had Jurkat cell RNA spiked in.

CDR3 nucleotides: TGTGCCAGCAGTTTTGGGACAGGGGGCACTGAAGCTTTCTTT. Residues: CASSFGTGGTEAFF. The chain combines TRBV12-3 or TRBV12-4 with TRBJ1-1, with 11 bases fitting TRBD1. Trimming cost V 3 bases and J 4 bases; bases outside gene matches: 1. The CDR3 totals 14 residues.